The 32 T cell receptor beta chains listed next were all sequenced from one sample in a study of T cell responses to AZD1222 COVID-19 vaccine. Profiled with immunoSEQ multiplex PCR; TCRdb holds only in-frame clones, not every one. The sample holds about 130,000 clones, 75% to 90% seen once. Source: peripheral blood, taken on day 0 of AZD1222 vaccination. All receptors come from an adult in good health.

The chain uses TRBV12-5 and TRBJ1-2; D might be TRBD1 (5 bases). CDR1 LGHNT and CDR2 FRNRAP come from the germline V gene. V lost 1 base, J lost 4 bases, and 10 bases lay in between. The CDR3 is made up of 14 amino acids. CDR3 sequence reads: CASGLGGAGYGYTF. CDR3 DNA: TGTGCTAGTGGTTTGGGGGGCGCAGGCTATGGCTACACCTTC. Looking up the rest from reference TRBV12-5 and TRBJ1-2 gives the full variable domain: DARVTQTPRHKVTEMGQEVTMRCQPILGHNTVFWYRQTMMQGLELLAYFRNRAPLDDSGMPKDRFSAEMPDATLATLKIQPSEPRDSAVYFCASGLGGAGYGYTFGSGTRLTVV.

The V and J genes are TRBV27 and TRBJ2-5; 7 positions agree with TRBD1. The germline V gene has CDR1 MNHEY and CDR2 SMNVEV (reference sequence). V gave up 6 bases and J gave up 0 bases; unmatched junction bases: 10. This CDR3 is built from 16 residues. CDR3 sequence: CASSPGGIEYQETQYF. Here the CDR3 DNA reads TGTGCCAGCAGCCCAGGGGGTATCGAGTACCAAGAGACCCAGTACTTC.

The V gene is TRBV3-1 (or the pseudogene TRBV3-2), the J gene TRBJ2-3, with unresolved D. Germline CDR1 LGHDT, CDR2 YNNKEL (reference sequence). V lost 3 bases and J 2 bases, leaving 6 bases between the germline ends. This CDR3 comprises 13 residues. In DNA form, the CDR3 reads TGTGCCAGCAGCCAGCACTCCACAGATACGCAGTATTTT. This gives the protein CASSQHSTDTQYF.

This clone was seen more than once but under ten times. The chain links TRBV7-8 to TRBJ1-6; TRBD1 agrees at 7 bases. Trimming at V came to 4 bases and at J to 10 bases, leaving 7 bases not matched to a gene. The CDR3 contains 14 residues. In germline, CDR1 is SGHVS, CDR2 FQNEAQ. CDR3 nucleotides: TGTGCCAGCAGCTCACCAGGGGGAGGGTCACCCCTCCACTTT. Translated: CASSSPGGGSPLHF.

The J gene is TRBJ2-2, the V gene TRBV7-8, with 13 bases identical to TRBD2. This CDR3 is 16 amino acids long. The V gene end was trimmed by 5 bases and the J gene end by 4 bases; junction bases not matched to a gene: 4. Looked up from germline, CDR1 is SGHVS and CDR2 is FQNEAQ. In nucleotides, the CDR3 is TGTGCCAGCAGCCCCCGACTAGCGGGAGGCACCGGGGAGCTGTTTTTT. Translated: CASSPRLAGGTGELFF. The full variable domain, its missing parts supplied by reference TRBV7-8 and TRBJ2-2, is GAGVSQSPRYKVAKRGQDVALRCDPISGHVSLFWYQQALGQGPEFLTYFQNEAQLDKSGLPSDRFFAERPEGSVSTLKIQRTQQEDSAVYLCASSPRLAGGTGELFFGEGSRLTVL.

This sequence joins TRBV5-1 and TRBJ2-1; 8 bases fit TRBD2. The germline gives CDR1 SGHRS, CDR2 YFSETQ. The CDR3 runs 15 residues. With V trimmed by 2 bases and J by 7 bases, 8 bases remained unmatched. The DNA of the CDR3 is TGCGCCAGCAGCTTCCTTGGCGGGACTAGGAATGAGCAGTTCTTC. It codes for CASSFLGGTRNEQFF. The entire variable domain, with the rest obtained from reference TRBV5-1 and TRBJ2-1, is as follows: KAGVTQTPRYLIKTRGQQVTLSCSPISGHRSVSWYQQTPGQGLQFLFEYFSETQRNKGNFPGRFSGRQFSNSRSEMNVSTLELGDSALYLCASSFLGGTRNEQFFGPGTRLTVL.

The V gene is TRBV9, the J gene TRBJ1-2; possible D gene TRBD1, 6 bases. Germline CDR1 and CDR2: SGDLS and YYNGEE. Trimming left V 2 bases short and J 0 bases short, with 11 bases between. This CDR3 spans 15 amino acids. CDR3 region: CASSVTGTTNYGYTF. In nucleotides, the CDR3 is TGTGCCAGCAGCGTTACCGGGACAACTAACTATGGCTACACCTTC.

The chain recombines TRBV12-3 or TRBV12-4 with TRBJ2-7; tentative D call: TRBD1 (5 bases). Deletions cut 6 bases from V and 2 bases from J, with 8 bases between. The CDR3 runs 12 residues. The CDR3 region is CASSTTAYEQYF. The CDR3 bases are TGTGCCAGCAGCACGACAGCCTACGAGCAGTACTTC.

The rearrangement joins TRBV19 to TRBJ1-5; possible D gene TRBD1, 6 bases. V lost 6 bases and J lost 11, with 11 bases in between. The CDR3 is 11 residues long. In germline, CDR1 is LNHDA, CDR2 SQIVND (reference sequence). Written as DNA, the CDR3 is TGTGCCAGTAGAACAGGGAGGACCCAGCATTTT. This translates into CASRTGRTQHF. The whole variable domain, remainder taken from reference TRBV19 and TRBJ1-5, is DGGITQSPKYLFRKEGQNVTLSCEQNLNHDAMYWYRQDPGQGLRLIYYSQIVNDFQKGDIAEGYSVSREKKESFPLTVTSAQKNPTAFYLCASRTGRTQHFGDGTRLSIL.

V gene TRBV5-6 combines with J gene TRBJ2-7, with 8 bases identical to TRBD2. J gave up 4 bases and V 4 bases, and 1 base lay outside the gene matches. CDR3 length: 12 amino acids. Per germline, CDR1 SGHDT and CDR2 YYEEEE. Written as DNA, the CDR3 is TGTGCCAGCAGCCGGGGGGGTTACGAGCAGTACTTC. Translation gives CASSRGGYEQYF.

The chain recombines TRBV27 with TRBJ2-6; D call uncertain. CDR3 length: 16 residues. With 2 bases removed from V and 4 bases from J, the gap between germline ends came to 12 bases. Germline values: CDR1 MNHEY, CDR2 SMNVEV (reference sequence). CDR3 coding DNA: TGTGCCAGCAGTTTAAAGGTGGGGTCGGGGGCCAACGTCCTGACTTTC. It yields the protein CASSLKVGSGANVLTF.

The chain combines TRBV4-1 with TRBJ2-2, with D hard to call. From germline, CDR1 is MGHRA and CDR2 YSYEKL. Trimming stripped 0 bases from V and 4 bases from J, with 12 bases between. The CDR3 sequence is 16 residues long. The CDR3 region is CASSQDSLPGTGELFF. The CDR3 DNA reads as TGCGCCAGCAGCCAAGATTCACTCCCGGGCACCGGGGAGCTGTTTTTT.

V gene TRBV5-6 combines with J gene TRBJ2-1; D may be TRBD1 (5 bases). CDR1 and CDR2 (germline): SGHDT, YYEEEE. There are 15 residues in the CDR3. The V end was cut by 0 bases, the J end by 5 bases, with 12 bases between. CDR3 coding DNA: TGTGCCAGCAGCTTGGGATGGGGCCGTAACAATGAGCAGTTCTTC. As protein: CASSLGWGRNNEQFF.

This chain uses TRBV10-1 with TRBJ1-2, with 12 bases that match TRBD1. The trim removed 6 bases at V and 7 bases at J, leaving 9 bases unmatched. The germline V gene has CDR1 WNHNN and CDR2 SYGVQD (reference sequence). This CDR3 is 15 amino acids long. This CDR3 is CASRDGDRGRLGYTF. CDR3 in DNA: TGCGCCAGCAGGGACGGGGACAGGGGGCGCCTTGGCTACACCTTC.

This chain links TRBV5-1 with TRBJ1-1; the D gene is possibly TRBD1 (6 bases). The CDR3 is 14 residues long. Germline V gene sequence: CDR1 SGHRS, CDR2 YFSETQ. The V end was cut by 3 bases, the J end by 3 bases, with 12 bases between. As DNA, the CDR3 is TGCGCCAGCAGCTCGGACAGTTGGTACACTGAAGCTTTCTTT. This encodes CASSSDSWYTEAFF.

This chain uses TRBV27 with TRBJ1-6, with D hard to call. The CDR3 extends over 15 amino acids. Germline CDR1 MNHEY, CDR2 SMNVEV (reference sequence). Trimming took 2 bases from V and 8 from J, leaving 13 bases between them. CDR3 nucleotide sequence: TGTGCCAGCAGTTTAAACCCCCTTCGGCATTCACCCCTCCACTTT. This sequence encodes CASSLNPLRHSPLHF.

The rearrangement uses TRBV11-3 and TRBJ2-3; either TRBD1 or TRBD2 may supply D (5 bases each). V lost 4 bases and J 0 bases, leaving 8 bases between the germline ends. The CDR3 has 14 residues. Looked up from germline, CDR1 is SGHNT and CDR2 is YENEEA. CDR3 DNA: TGTGCCAGCAGCTCCCGGGACAGCACAGATACGCAGTATTTT. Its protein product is CASSSRDSTDTQYF.

CDR3 nucleotides: TGTGCCACACAGCGGGGTCGAGAGACCCAGTACTTC. Translating it yields CATQRGRETQYF. The chain combines TRBV15 with TRBJ2-5; the match to TRBD2 covers 7 bases. In germline, CDR1 is LNHNV, CDR2 YYDKDF (reference sequence). The CDR3 runs 12 residues. V lost 9 bases, J lost 4 bases, and 5 bases stayed unmatched.

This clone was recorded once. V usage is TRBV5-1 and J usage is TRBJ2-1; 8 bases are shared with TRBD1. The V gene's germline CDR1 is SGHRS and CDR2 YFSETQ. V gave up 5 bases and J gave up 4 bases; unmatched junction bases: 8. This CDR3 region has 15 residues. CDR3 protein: CASRGGQASYNEQFF. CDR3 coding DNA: TGCGCCAGCAGAGGGGGACAGGCCAGTTACAATGAGCAGTTCTTC.

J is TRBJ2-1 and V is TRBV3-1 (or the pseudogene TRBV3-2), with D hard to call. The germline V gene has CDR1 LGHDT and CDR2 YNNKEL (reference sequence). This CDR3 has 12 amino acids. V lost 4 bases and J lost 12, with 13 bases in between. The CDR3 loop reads CASSRSTSGQFF. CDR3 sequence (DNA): TGTGCCAGCAGCCGGTCAACTTCAGGGCAGTTCTTC.

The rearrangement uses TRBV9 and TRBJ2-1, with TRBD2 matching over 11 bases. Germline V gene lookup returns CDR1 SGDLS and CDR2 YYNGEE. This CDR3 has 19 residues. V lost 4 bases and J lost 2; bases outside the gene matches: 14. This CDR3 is CASSPIPPLAGVTYNEQFF. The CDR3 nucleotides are TGTGCCAGCAGCCCCATCCCACCACTAGCGGGGGTGACCTACAATGAGCAGTTCTTC.

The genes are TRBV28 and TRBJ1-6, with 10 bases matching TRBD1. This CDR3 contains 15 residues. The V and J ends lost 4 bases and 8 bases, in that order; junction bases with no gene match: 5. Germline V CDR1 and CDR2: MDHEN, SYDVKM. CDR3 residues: CASSSAGTGDSPLHF. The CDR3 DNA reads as TGTGCCAGCAGTTCCGCCGGGACAGGGGATTCACCCCTCCACTTT.

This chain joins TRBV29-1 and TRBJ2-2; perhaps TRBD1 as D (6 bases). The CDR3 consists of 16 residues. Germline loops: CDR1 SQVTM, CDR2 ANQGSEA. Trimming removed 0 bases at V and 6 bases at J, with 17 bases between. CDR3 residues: CSVEDLRGKEAGELFF. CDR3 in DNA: TGCAGCGTTGAAGATCTGAGGGGGAAGGAGGCCGGGGAGCTGTTTTTT.

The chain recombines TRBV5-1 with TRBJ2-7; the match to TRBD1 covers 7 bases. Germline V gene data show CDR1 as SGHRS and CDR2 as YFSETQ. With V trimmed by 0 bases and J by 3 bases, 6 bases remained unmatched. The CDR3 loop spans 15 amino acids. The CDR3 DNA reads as TGCGCCAGCAGCTTGGAAGTGGGACAGAGCTACGAGCAGTACTTC. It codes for CASSLEVGQSYEQYF.

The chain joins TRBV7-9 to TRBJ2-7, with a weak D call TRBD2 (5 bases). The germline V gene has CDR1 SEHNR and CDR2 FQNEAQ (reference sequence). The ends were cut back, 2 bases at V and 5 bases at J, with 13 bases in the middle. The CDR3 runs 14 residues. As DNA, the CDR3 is TGTGCCAGCAGCTTATGGGGAGATGCCCACGAGCAGTACTTC. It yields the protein CASSLWGDAHEQYF.

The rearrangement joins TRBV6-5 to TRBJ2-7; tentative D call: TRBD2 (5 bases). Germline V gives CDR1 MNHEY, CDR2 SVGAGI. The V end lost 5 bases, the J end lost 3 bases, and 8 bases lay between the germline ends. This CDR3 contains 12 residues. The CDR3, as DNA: TGTGCCAGCAGTATAGACTACTACGAGCAGTACTTC. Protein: CASSIDYYEQYF.

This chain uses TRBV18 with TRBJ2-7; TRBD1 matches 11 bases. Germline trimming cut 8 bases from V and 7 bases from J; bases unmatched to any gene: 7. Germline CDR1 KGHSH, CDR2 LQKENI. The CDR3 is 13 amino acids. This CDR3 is CASTGTGGREQYF. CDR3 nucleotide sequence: TGTGCCAGCACCGGGACAGGGGGGCGGGAGCAGTACTTC.

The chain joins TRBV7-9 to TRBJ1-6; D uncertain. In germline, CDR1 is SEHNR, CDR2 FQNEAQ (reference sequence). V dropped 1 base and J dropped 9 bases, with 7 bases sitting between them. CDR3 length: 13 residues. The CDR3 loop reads CASSLGEGSPLHF. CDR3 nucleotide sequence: TGTGCCAGCAGCTTAGGAGAGGGTTCACCCCTCCACTTT.

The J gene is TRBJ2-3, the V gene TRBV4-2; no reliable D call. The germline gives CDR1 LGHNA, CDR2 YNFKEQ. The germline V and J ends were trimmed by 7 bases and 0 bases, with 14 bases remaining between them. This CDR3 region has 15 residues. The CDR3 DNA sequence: TGTGCCAGCACCCCTTCGGAACGTAGCACAGATACGCAGTATTTT. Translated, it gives CASTPSERSTDTQYF.

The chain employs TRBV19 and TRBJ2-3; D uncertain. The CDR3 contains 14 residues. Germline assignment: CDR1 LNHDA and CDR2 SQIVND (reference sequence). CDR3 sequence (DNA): TGTGCTTCCAGGATGACTCCCTCGGCGGATACGCAGTATTTT. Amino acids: CASRMTPSADTQYF.

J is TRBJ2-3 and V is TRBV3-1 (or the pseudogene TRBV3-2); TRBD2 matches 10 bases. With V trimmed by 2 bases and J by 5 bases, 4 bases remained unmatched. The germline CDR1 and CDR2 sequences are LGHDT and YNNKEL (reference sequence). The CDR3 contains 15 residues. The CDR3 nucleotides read TGTGCCAGCAGCCAACTAGCGGGAGTGGTAGATACGCAGTATTTT. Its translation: CASSQLAGVVDTQYF.

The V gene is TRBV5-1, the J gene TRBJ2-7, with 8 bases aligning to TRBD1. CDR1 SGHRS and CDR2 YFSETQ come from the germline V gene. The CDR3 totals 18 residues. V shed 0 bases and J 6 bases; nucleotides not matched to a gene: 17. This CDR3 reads CASSLALKGTGDFIEQYF. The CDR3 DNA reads TGCGCCAGCAGCTTGGCCTTAAAAGGGACAGGTGATTTTATCGAGCAGTACTTC.